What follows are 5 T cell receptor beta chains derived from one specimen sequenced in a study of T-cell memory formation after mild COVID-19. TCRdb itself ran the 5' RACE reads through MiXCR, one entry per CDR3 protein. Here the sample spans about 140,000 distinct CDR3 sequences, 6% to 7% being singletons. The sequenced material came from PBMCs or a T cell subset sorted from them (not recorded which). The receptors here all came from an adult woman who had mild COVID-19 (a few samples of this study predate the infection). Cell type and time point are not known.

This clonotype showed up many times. CDR3 nucleotide sequence: TGTGCCAGCAGTTTAATCCTGCAGCTTTCGAACACCGGGGAGCTGTTTTTT. Translating it yields CASSLILQLSNTGELFF. The J gene is TRBJ2-2, the V gene TRBV12-3 or TRBV12-4; D not certain. V gave up 2 bases and J gave up 0 bases, with 13 bases separating them. The length of the CDR3 is 17 residues.

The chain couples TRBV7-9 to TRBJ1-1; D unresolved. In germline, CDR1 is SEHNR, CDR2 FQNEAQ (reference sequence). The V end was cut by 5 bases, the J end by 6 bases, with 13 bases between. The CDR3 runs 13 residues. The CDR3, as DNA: TGTGCCAGCAGCGCCACCACCCCCCCTGAAGCTTTCTTT. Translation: CASSATTPPEAFF.

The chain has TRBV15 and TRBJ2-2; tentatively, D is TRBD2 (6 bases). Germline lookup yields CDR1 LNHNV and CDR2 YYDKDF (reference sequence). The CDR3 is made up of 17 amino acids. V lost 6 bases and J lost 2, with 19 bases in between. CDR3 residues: CATRNDLWGDNTGELFF. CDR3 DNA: TGTGCCACCAGAAACGACCTCTGGGGGGACAACACCGGGGAGCTGTTTTTT.

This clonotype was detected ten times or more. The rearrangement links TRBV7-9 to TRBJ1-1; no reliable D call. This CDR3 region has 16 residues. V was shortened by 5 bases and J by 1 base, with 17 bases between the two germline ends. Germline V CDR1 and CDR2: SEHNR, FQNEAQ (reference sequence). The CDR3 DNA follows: TGTGCCAGCAGCCCATCGGTCGGGTGGGAGAACACTGAAGCTTTCTTT. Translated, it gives CASSPSVGWENTEAFF.

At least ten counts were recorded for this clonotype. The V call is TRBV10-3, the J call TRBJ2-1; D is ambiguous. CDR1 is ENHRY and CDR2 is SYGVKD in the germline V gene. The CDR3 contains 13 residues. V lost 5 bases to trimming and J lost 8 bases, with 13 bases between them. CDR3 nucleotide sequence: TGTGCCATCAGTACGAAAGTGGTCGATGAGCAGTTCTTC. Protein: CAISTKVVDEQFF.